The 29 T cell receptor beta chains listed next were all sequenced from one sample in a study of blood T cell repertoires in COVID-19. Data came from immunoSEQ multiplex PCR; TCRdb stores just in-frame clones and leaves some out. This sample has tens of thousands of clones, with over 60% found just once. The sample taken for sequencing was peripheral blood. These receptors all come from a human donor in a cohort sampled during active COVID-19.

This clone is a singleton in its sample. The chain combines TRBV7-2 with TRBJ1-2, with D hard to call. Germline assignment: CDR1 SGHTA and CDR2 FQGNSA. The ends were cut back, 2 bases at V and 5 bases at J, with 9 bases in the middle. The CDR3 sequence is 13 residues long. The DNA of the CDR3 is TGTGCCAGCAGCTTAAACCCGAGTTATGGCTACACCTTC. This encodes CASSLNPSYGYTF.

The V call is TRBV5-6, the J call TRBJ2-2, with D unclear. V shed 5 bases and J shed 4 bases, with 15 bases lying between them. Looked up from germline, CDR1 is SGHDT and CDR2 is YYEEEE. The CDR3 covers 15 residues. The CDR3 spells CASSPTFLGTGELFF. CDR3 bases: TGTGCCAGCAGTCCGACATTCTTGGGCACCGGGGAGCTGTTTTTT. Filled out from reference TRBV5-6 and TRBJ2-2, the complete variable domain reads DAGVTQSPTHLIKTRGQQVTLRCSPKSGHDTVSWYQQALGQGPQFIFQYYEEEERQRGNFPDRFSGHQFPNYSSELNVNALLLGDSALYLCASSPTFLGTGELFFGEGSRLTVL.

The chain carries TRBV6-6 and TRBJ2-3; weak D call: TRBD2 (6 bases). The length of the CDR3 is 11 residues. Germline lookup yields CDR1 MNHNY and CDR2 SVGAGI (reference sequence). The V and J ends lost 5 bases and 7 bases respectively, with 7 bases between them. The CDR3 spells CASSGGNTQYF. DNA of the CDR3: TGTGCCAGCAGTGGGGGGAATACGCAGTATTTT.

The chain joins TRBV7-8 to TRBJ2-1; 7 positions agree with TRBD2. V dropped 4 bases and J dropped 7; count of bases not matched to a gene: 4. Looked up from germline, CDR1 is SGHVS and CDR2 is FQNEAQ. The length of the CDR3 is 13 residues. CDR3 sequence reads: CASSSERGNEQFF. DNA of the CDR3: TGTGCCAGCAGCTCCGAGCGGGGAAATGAGCAGTTCTTC.

V usage is TRBV10-3 and J usage is TRBJ2-2, with a possible D match to TRBD2 (6 bases). Germline values: CDR1 ENHRY, CDR2 SYGVKD. Deletions cut 0 bases from V and 4 bases from J, with 9 bases between. This CDR3 is 15 amino acids long. This CDR3 is CAISESPGVTGELFF. The DNA for the CDR3 is TGTGCCATCAGTGAGTCGCCGGGGGTCACCGGGGAGCTGTTTTTT.

V gene TRBV11-3 combines with J gene TRBJ2-7, with D possibly TRBD2 on 5 matching bases. CDR3 length: 12 amino acids. Deletions cut 5 bases from V and 5 bases from J, with 10 bases between. Germline V gene data show CDR1 as SGHNT and CDR2 as YENEEA. CDR3 residues: CASSHAGDEQYF. DNA of the CDR3: TGTGCCAGCAGCCACGCCGGGGACGAGCAGTACTTC.

The table lists this clone with a few counts. The chain employs TRBV7-2 and TRBJ2-5, with 7 nucleotides matching TRBD2. There are 15 residues in the CDR3. J was trimmed by 5 bases and V by 2 bases; bases with no gene match: 8. CDR1 and CDR2 (germline): SGHTA, FQGNSA. DNA of the CDR3: TGTGCCAGCAGCTTAACGGCGGGAGTGGTGGAGACCCAGTACTTC. Protein: CASSLTAGVVETQYF.

The V call is TRBV27, the J call TRBJ2-1, with 9 positions matching TRBD2. Germline loops: CDR1 MNHEY, CDR2 SMNVEV (reference sequence). V lost 5 bases to trimming and J lost 2 bases; unmatched junction nucleotides: 4. The CDR3 has 15 amino acids. CDR3 sequence: CASSPTSGPYNEQFF. In DNA, the CDR3 is TGTGCCAGCAGTCCGACTAGCGGACCCTACAATGAGCAGTTCTTC.

This chain's CDR3 is CATPGRDEQFF. The CDR3 DNA sequence: TGTGCAACCCCGGGGAGGGATGAGCAGTTCTTC. The J gene is TRBJ2-1, the V gene TRBV12-2; TRBD2 was called by the table and not checked on the DNA. TRBV12-2 is shown as a pseudogene. This CDR3 contains 11 residues.

The chain links TRBV6-2 or TRBV6-3 to TRBJ2-1; a possible D gene is TRBD1 (5 bases). This CDR3 is 13 amino acids long. V lost 5 bases and J lost 4, with 9 bases in between. The V gene's germline CDR1 is MNHEY and CDR2 SVGEGT. CDR3 in amino acids: CASSIQAYNEQFF. The CDR3 DNA sequence: TGTGCCAGCAGTATACAGGCTTACAATGAGCAGTTCTTC.

The CDR3 DNA reads as TGTGCCAGCAGCGCCCCGGGGGGGAGGTACAATGAGCAGTTCTTC. It specifies CASSAPGGRYNEQFF. The chain uses TRBV6-2 or TRBV6-3 and TRBJ2-1; 8 bases are a match to TRBD2. The CDR3 covers 15 residues. Trimming removed 6 bases from V and 4 bases from J; junction bases left unmatched: 8. CDR1 and CDR2 from the germline V gene are MNHEY and SVGEGT.

This clone was observed a few times. The gene calls are TRBV6-5 and TRBJ1-2, with TRBD1 matching over 7 bases. The J segment lost 8 bases and the V segment lost 0 bases, leaving 9 bases of the junction unmatched. The CDR3 runs to 15 residues. The germline gives CDR1 MNHEY, CDR2 SVGAGI. CDR3 sequence (DNA): TGTGCCAGCAGTTACTCGAACAGCGGAGGGGGCGGCTACACCTTC. It yields the protein CASSYSNSGGGGYTF.

As concerns this clone: The sample holds other DNA sequences that translate to the same CDR3. The J gene is TRBJ1-4, the V gene TRBV9; D is unclear. Trimming cost V 3 bases and J 2 bases, with 8 bases left between them. The CDR3 has 14 amino acids. Germline V CDR1 and CDR2: SGDLS, YYNGEE. CDR3 coding DNA: TGTGCCAGCAGCGACGGGAGGACTAATGAAAAACTGTTTTTT. Protein sequence: CASSDGRTNEKLFF. The full variable domain, rest sourced from reference TRBV9 and TRBJ1-4, is DSGVTQTPKHLITATGQRVTLRCSPRSGDLSVYWYQQSLDQGLQFLIQYYNGEERAKGNILERFSAQQFPDLHSELNLSSLELGDSALYFCASSDGRTNEKLFFGSGTQLSVL.

The chain carries TRBV27 and TRBJ1-2, with D unclear. Germline assignment: CDR1 MNHEY and CDR2 SMNVEV (reference sequence). The V end was cut by 5 bases, the J end by 0 bases, with 7 bases between. CDR3 length: 13 amino acids. The CDR3 loop reads CASSPYANYGYTF. In DNA form, the CDR3 reads TGTGCCAGCAGTCCTTATGCTAACTATGGCTACACCTTC.

V usage is TRBV5-1 and J usage is TRBJ2-7; weak D call: TRBD1 (6 bases). V was shortened by 1 base and J by 2 bases, with 10 bases between the two germline ends. The CDR3 has 14 amino acids. Germline CDR1 reads SGHRS; CDR2 reads YFSETQ. The CDR3 nucleotides read TGCGCCAGCAGCTTGCAGGGGATGACCTACGAGCAGTACTTC. Its translation is CASSLQGMTYEQYF. Complete variable domain (other parts from reference TRBV5-1 and TRBJ2-7): KAGVTQTPRYLIKTRGQQVTLSCSPISGHRSVSWYQQTPGQGLQFLFEYFSETQRNKGNFPGRFSGRQFSNSRSEMNVSTLELGDSALYLCASSLQGMTYEQYFGPGTRLTVT.

This clone came up a few times. This rearrangement joins TRBV28 to TRBJ2-1; 11 nucleotides align to TRBD2. J gave up 9 bases and V 9 bases, and 10 bases lay outside the gene matches. The CDR3 extends over 14 amino acids. The germline gives CDR1 MDHEN, CDR2 SYDVKM. CDR3 region: CASKLAGASGEQFF. The CDR3 nucleotides are TGTGCCAGTAAACTAGCGGGAGCCTCTGGTGAGCAGTTCTTC.

The gene calls are TRBV6-5 and TRBJ1-4; tentative D call: TRBD1 (6 bases). Germline CDR1 and CDR2: MNHEY and SVGAGI. V was shortened by 6 bases and J by 3 bases, with 14 bases between the two germline ends. CDR3 size: 15 residues. CDR3 in amino acids: CASRRGFQANEKLFF. The CDR3 DNA reads as TGTGCCAGCAGAAGGGGGTTTCAAGCTAATGAAAAACTGTTTTTT.

The chain is built from TRBV7-2 and TRBJ2-7, with D unclear. Germline V lookup: CDR1 SGHTA, CDR2 FQGNSA. The CDR3 is made up of 13 amino acids. The V and J ends lost 4 bases and 2 bases respectively, with 9 bases between them. The CDR3 spells CASSSGRPYEQYF. The CDR3 DNA sequence: TGTGCCAGCAGCTCAGGTCGTCCCTACGAGCAGTACTTC.

This chain uses TRBV15 with TRBJ1-5, with D unclear. Trimming stripped 0 bases from V and 7 bases from J, with 10 bases between. This CDR3 contains 14 residues. CDR1 LNHNV and CDR2 YYDKDF come from the germline V gene (reference sequence). The CDR3 region is CATSREVTRQPQHF. Here the CDR3 DNA reads TGTGCCACCAGCAGAGAGGTCACTAGACAGCCCCAGCATTTT.

V and J are TRBV5-1 and TRBJ2-5; 7 nucleotides agree with TRBD1. The ends lost 0 bases at V and 5 bases at J; junction bases unmatched: 10. Germline V lookup: CDR1 SGHRS, CDR2 YFSETQ. This CDR3 is built from 16 residues. CDR3 sequence reads: CASSLGRGQRKETQYF. DNA for the CDR3: TGCGCCAGCAGCTTGGGAAGGGGGCAGCGAAAGGAGACCCAGTACTTC.

CDR3 in amino acids: CASTLPAGELFF. The DNA of the CDR3 is TGTGCCAGCACCCTTCCCGCCGGGGAGCTGTTTTTT. The chain is built from TRBV28 and TRBJ2-2, with unresolved D. The CDR3 spans 12 residues. Trimming took 7 bases from V and 6 from J, leaving 9 bases between them. Germline-derived CDR1 and CDR2 are MDHEN and SYDVKM.

V and J are TRBV24-1 and TRBJ2-5; 9 bases fit TRBD2. This CDR3 comprises 16 residues. Trimming at V came to 5 bases and at J to 5 bases, leaving 11 bases not matched to a gene. The germline V gene has CDR1 KGHDR and CDR2 SFDVKD. This chain's CDR3 is CATSGPSDLAGETQYF. In DNA form, the CDR3 reads TGTGCCACCAGTGGGCCGAGTGATCTAGCGGGGGAGACCCAGTACTTC.

This rearrangement joins TRBV10-3 to TRBJ2-5; TRBD2 is a possible D gene (6 bases). Deletions cut 7 bases from V and 5 bases from J, with 14 bases between. This CDR3 has 13 residues. Germline V gene lookup returns CDR1 ENHRY and CDR2 SYGVKD. The CDR3 here is CAIKPEGLETQYF. The CDR3 nucleotides read TGTGCCATCAAGCCCGAGGGACTGGAGACCCAGTACTTC.

This clone appeared once. The chain combines TRBV18 with TRBJ1-1; TRBD1 aligns across 8 bases. Germline trimming cut 3 bases from V and 2 bases from J; bases unmatched to any gene: 8. The CDR3 spans 16 residues. CDR1 and CDR2 from the germline V gene are KGHSH and LQKENI. The CDR3, as DNA: TGTGCCAGCTCACCGGGACAGGTGGCGAAAAACACTGAAGCTTTCTTT. Its protein product is CASSPGQVAKNTEAFF. The complete variable domain, with remaining parts taken from reference TRBV18 and TRBJ1-1, reads NAGVMQNPRHLVRRRGQEARLRCSPMKGHSHVYWYRQLPEEGLKFMVYLQKENIIDESGMPKERFSAEFPKEGPSILRIQQVVRGDSAAYFCASSPGQVAKNTEAFFGQGTRLTVV.

The genes are TRBV7-6 and TRBJ2-5; TRBD1 might be the D (5 bases). This CDR3 has 15 residues. Trimming shortened V by 4 bases and J by 2 bases, and 14 bases separated the two germline ends. CDR1 is SGHVS and CDR2 is FNYEAQ in the germline V gene. The CDR3 DNA reads TGTGCCAGCAGCTCCTCAGGGATTCCACAAGAGACCCAGTACTTC. Its protein is CASSSSGIPQETQYF.

The J gene is TRBJ2-6, the V gene TRBV4-2; 8 nucleotides align to TRBD2. The J segment lost 0 bases and the V segment lost 4 bases, leaving 5 bases of the junction unmatched. The CDR3 spans 17 residues. Per the germline V gene, CDR1 is LGHNA and CDR2 is YNFKEQ. The CDR3 loop reads CASSLGLANSGANVLTF. The CDR3 DNA follows: TGTGCCAGCAGCCTTGGACTAGCCAACTCTGGGGCCAACGTCCTGACTTTC.

This clone was seen only once. This rearrangement joins TRBV5-1 to TRBJ2-1; TRBD2 matches at 14 bases. CDR1 and CDR2 (germline): SGHRS, YFSETQ. With 4 bases clipped from V and 7 bases from J, the junction kept 7 bases outside the gene matches. This CDR3 spans 16 amino acids. CDR3: CASSRLAGGPGNEQFF. CDR3 DNA sequence: TGCGCCAGCAGCCGACTAGCGGGAGGGCCGGGGAATGAGCAGTTCTTC.

This clone has just one count. The CDR3 sequence is CASSPGTSYYDEQFF. In DNA, the CDR3 is TGTGCCAGCTCACCAGGGACTAGCTATTATGATGAGCAGTTCTTC. The V gene is TRBV18, the J gene TRBJ2-1; TRBD2 matches at 9 bases. Trimming removed 2 bases from V and 8 bases from J; junction bases left unmatched: 7. The CDR3 length is 15 residues. Germline V gene sequence: CDR1 KGHSH, CDR2 LQKENI.

The chain carries TRBV7-9 and TRBJ1-1; no reliable D call. This CDR3 has 11 amino acids. Germline CDR1 is SEHNR and CDR2 is FQNEAQ (reference sequence). With 5 bases removed from V and 7 bases from J, the gap between germline ends came to 8 bases. This CDR3 reads CASSRSGEAFF. In nucleotides, the CDR3 is TGTGCCAGCAGCAGGTCGGGTGAAGCTTTCTTT.